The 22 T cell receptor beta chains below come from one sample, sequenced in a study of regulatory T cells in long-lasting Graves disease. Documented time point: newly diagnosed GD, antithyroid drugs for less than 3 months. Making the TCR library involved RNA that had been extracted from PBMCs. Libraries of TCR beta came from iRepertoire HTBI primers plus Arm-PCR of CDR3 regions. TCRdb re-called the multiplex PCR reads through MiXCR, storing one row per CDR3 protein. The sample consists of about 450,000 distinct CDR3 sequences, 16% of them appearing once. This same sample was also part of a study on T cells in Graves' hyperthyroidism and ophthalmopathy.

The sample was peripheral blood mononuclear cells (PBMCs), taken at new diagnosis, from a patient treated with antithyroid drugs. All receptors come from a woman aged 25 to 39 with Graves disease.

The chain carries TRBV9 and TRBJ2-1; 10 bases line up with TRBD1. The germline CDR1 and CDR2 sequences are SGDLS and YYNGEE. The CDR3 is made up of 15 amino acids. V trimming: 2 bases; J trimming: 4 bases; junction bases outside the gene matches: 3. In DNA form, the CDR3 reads TGTGCCAGCAGCGTCTCGGGACAGGGGTACAATGAGCAGTTCTTC. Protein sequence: CASSVSGQGYNEQFF.

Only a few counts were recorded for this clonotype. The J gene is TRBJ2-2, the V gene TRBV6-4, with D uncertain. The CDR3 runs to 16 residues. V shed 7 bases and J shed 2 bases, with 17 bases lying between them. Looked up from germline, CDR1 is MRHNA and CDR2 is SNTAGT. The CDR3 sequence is CASKWALGGNTGELFF. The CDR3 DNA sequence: TGTGCCAGCAAATGGGCGCTAGGTGGCAACACCGGGGAGCTGTTTTTT.

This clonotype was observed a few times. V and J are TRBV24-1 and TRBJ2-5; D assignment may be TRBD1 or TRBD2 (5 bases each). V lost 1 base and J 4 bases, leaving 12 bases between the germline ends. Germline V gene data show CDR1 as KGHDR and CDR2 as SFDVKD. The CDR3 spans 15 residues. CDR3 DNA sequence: TGTGCCACCAGTGATTTCGACAAGGGGAGAGAGACCCAGTACTTC. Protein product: CATSDFDKGRETQYF.

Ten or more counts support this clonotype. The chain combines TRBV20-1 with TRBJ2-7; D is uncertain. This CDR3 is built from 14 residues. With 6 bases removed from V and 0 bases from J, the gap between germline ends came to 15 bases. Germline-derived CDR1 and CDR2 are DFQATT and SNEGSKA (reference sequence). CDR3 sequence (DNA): TGCAGTGCCTCGCTGCAGACGAACTCCTACGAGCAGTACTTC. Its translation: CSASLQTNSYEQYF.

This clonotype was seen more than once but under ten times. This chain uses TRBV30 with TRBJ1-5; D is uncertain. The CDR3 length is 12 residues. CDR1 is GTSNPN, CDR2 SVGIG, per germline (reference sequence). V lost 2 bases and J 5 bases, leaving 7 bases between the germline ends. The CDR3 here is CAWSPGYQPQHF. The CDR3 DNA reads TGTGCCTGGAGTCCGGGTTATCAGCCCCAGCATTTT.

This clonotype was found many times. The CDR3 DNA is TGCAGTGCATCGGGACAGGGGAGCAGCAATAGCAATCAGCCCCAGCATTTT. Its translation: CSASGQGSSNSNQPQHF. The rearrangement links TRBV20-1 to TRBJ1-5; 10 bases line up with TRBD1. The V and J ends lost 6 bases and 0 bases, in that order; junction bases with no gene match: 11. The CDR3 contains 17 residues. Germline V CDR1 and CDR2: DFQATT, SNEGSKA (reference sequence).

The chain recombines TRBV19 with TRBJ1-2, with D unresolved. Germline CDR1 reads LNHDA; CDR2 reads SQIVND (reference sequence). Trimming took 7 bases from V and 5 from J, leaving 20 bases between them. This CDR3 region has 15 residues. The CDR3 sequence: CASTDPTRTQYGYTF. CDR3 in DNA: TGTGCCAGTACCGACCCTACTCGGACGCAGTATGGCTACACCTTC.

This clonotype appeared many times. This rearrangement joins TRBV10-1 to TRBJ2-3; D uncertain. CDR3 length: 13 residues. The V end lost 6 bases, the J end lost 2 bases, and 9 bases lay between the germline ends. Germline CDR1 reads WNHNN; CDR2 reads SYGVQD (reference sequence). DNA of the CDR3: TGCGCCAGCAGGACCGGGTCCACAGATACGCAGTATTTT. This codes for CASRTGSTDTQYF.

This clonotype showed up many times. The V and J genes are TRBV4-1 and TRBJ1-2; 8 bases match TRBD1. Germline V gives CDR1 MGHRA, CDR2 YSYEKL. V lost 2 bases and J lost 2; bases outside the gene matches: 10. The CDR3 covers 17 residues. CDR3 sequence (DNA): TGCGCCAGCAGCCAATGGGGCGGTCAGGGGGCGAACTATGGCTACACCTTC. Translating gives CASSQWGGQGANYGYTF.

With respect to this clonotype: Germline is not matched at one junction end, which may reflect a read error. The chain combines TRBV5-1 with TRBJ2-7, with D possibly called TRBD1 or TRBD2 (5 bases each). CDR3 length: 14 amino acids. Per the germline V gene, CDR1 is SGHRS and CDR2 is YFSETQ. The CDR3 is CASSRDGGIGEQCF. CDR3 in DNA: TGCGCCAGCAGTCGGGACGGAGGCATCGGCGAGCAGTGCTTC.

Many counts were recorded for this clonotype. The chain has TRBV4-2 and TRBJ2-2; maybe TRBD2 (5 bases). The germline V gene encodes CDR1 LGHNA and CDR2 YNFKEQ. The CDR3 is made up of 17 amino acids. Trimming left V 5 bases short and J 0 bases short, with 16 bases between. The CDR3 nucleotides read TGTGCCAGCAGCTCCGGGATACTTCGGACGAACACCGGGGAGCTGTTTTTT. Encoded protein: CASSSGILRTNTGELFF.

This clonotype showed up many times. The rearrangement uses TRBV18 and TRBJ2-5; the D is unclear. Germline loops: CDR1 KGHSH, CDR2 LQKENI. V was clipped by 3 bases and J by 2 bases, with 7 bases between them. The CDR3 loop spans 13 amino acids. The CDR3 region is CASSPEQQETQYF. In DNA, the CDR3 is TGTGCCAGCTCACCTGAACAGCAAGAGACCCAGTACTTC.

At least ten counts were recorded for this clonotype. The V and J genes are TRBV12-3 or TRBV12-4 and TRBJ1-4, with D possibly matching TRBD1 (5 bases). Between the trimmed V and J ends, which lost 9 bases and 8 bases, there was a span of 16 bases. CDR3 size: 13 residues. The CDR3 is CASTRDGGEKLFF. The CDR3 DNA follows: TGTGCCAGTACCCGGGACGGGGGAGAAAAACTGTTTTTT.

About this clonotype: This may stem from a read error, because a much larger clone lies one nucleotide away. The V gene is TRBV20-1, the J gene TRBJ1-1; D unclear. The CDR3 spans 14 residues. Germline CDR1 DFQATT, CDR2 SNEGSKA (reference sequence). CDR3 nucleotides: TGCAGTGCTAGAGATCGAAATGGGTACACTGAAGCTCTCTTT. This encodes CSARDRNGYTEALF.

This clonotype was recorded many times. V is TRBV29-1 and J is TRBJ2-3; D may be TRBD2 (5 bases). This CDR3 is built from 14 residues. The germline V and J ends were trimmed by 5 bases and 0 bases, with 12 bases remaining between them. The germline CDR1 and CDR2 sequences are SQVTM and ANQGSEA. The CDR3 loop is CSVLTSGSTDTQYF. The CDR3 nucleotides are TGCAGCGTTTTAACCTCGGGGAGCACAGATACGCAGTATTTT.

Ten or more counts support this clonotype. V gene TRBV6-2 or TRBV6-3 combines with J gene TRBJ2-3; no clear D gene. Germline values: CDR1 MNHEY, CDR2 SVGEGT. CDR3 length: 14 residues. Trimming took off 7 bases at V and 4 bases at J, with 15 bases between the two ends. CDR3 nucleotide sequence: TGTGCCAGCACCCCACAAGGTTCCGCAGATACGCAGTATTTT. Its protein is CASTPQGSADTQYF.

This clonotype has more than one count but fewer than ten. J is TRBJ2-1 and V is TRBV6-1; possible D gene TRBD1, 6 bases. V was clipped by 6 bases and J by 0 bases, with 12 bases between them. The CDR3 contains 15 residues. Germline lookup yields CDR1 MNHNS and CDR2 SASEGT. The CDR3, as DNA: TGTGCCAGCAGCGGACAGTACCGCTCCTACAATGAGCAGTTCTTC. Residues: CASSGQYRSYNEQFF.

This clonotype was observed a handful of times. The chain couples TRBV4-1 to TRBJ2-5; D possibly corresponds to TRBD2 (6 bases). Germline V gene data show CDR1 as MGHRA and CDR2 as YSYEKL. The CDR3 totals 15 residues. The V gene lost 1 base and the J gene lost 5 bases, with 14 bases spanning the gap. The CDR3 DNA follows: TGCGCCAGCAGCCAAGGGGTGGGCGGGATGGAGACCCAGTACTTC. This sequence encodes CASSQGVGGMETQYF.

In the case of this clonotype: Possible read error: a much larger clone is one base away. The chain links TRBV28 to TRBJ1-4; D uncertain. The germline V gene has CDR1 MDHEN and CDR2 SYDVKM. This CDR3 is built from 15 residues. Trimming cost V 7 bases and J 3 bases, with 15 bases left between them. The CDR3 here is CASTPWGAANEKLFF. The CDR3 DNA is TGTGCCAGCACCCCGTGGGGAGCAGCTAATGAAAAACTGTTTTTT.

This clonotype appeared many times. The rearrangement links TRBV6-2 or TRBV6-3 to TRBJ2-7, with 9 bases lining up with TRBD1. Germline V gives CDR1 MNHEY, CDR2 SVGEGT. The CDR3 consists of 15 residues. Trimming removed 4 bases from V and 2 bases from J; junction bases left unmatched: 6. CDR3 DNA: TGTGCCAGCAGTTCCCCCGGGACAGGGCCCTACGAGCAGTACTTC. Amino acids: CASSSPGTGPYEQYF.

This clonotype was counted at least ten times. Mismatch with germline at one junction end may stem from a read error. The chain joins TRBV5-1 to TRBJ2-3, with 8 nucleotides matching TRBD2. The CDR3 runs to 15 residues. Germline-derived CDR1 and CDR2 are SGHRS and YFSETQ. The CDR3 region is CASSLGLGSTDTQYF. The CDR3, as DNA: TGTGCCAGCAGCTTGGGACTAGGCAGCACAGATACGCAGTATTTT.

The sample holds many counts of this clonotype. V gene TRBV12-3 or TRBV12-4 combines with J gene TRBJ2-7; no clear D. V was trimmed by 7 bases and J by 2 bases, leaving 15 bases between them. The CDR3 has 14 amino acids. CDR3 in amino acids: CASKSHDGPYEQYF. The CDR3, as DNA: TGTGCCAGCAAATCCCACGATGGTCCCTACGAGCAGTACTTC.